The rows below give T cell receptor beta chains drawn from one sample of a study of a mutant IDH1 vaccine in newly diagnosed glioma. Their antigens remain unidentified. The method was immunoSEQ multiplex PCR; TCRdb's version includes in-frame clones alone and lacks a portion of them. The sample has tens of thousands of clones, 80% seen once. Sequenced material: PBMCs, taken from a glioma patient whose treatment included an IDH1 peptide vaccine. Source of these receptors: a man between 50 and 59 years old with glioma. Each CDR3 is given with its conserved first and last residue. A D gene is named only where the DNA matches it firmly. Size values are once, few and many counts, or a class for expanded clones, and some rows have none.

J gene	clone size	D gene	V gene	CDR3 DNA	CDR3 protein
TRBJ2-1	NA	NA	TRBV7-6	TGTGCCAGCAGCTTAGGTGGGAGTGGGAATGAGCAGTTCTTC	CASSLGGSGNEQFF
TRBJ2-7	NA	TRBD2	TRBV29-1	TGCAGCGTTGAAGGGGGACTAGCGGGAGACTTCCACGAGCAGTACTTC	CSVEGGLAGDFHEQYF
TRBJ2-7	NA	TRBD1	TRBV5-1	TGCGCCAGCAGCGACTTGACAGGGGGACTAAACGAGCAGTACTTC	CASSDLTGGLNEQYF
TRBJ2-5	NA	NA	TRBV7-2	TGTGCCAGCAGCTTAGGGCAGGAGACCCAGTACTTC	CASSLGQETQYF
TRBJ1-3	NA	NA	TRBV30	TGTGCCTCCACCCAAGCTAGCTCTGGAAACACCATATATTTT	CASTQASSGNTIYF
TRBJ1-3	NA	NA	TRBV6-1	TGTGCCAGCAAGGCCGGGGGGCTCCTTAACACCATATATTTT	CASKAGGLLNTIYF
TRBJ2-1	few	NA	TRBV7-2	TGTGCCAGCAGCTTAGGTCAGGGGAGGTACAATGAGCAGTTCTTC	CASSLGQGRYNEQFF
TRBJ1-4	NA	NA	TRBV27	TGTGCCAGCAGTTTAACGCAGGGATGGAAACTGTTTTTT	CASSLTQGWKLFF
TRBJ1-2	NA	NA	TRBV6-5	TGTGCCAGCACCGCTAAACCTGGGGTCTATGGCTACACCTTC	CASTAKPGVYGYTF
TRBJ2-7	once	NA	TRBV5-1	TGCGCCAGCAGCTTCGGGACACCGGTCTACGAGCAGTACTTC	CASSFGTPVYEQYF
TRBJ1-1	NA	NA	TRBV7-2	TGTGCCAGCAGCTTAGACGGGCAGAACACTGAAGCTTTCTTT	CASSLDGQNTEAFF
TRBJ2-2	NA	NA	TRBV5-1	TGCGCCAGCAGCTTGTCTACTAACACCGGGGAGCTGTTTTTT	CASSLSTNTGELFF
TRBJ1-2	NA	NA	TRBV15	TGTGCCACCAGCAGAGATCTGGGAACAGACAACTATGGCTACACCTTC	CATSRDLGTDNYGYTF
TRBJ2-5	NA	NA	TRBV28	TGTGCCAGCAGCCCAGGGCAAGAGACCCAGTACTTC	CASSPGQETQYF
TRBJ2-7	NA	NA	TRBV6-1	TGTGCCAGCAGTCCCCGGGACGGCTACGAGCAGTACTTC	CASSPRDGYEQYF
TRBJ2-2	NA	TRBD1	TRBV5-8	TGTGCCAGCAGCCACATCGGGACAGGGTCGGTGGAGCTGTTTTTT	CASSHIGTGSVELFF
TRBJ2-1	NA	NA	TRBV18	TGTGCCAGCTCACCACCGGGGATTCTCGCGAGCGATGAGCAGTTCTTC	CASSPPGILASDEQFF
TRBJ2-1	few	TRBD2	TRBV9	TGTGCCAGCAGCGTAGACATAGCGGGAGTAATCAATGAGCAGTTCTTC	CASSVDIAGVINEQFF
TRBJ2-5	NA	NA	TRBV5-6	TGTGCCAGCAGCTCGGGGAGACAACAAGAGACCCAGTACTTC	CASSSGRQQETQYF
TRBJ2-1	NA	TRBD2	TRBV5-4	TGTGCCAGCAGCTTCGGGGGGTCCGATGAGCAGTTCTTC	CASSFGGSDEQFF
TRBJ2-3	NA	NA	TRBV14	TGTGCCAGCAGCCTCCCCGGGGCGGCAGGGAGTACGCAGTATTTT	CASSLPGAAGSTQYF
TRBJ1-2	medium-sized	TRBD1	TRBV2	TGTGCCAGCAATCGTAGGGGGCTTTATGGCTACACCTTC	CASNRRGLYGYTF
TRBJ1-4	NA	TRBD1	TRBV2	TGTGCCAGCAGAACCGGGACAGGGAATCTCTCGAGTGAAAAACTGTTTTTT	CASRTGTGNLSSEKLFF
TRBJ2-7	once	NA	TRBV30	TGTGCCTGGAGTAAAGGATCCTACGAGCAGTACTTC	CAWSKGSYEQYF
TRBJ2-2	NA	TRBD2	TRBV19	TGTGCCAGTAGTATCCTAGCGGGAGATGCCGGGGAGCTGTTTTTT	CASSILAGDAGELFF
TRBJ1-2	NA	TRBD1	TRBV14	TGTGCCAGCAGCCAGGAGACAGGGAGCTATGGCTACACCTTC	CASSQETGSYGYTF
TRBJ1-2	NA	TRBD1	TRBV27	TGTGCCAGCAGTACCCTGACAGGGTTGAACTATGGCTACACCTTC	CASSTLTGLNYGYTF
TRBJ2-5	NA	TRBD2	TRBV11-3	TGTGCCAGCACCGCGGGGGAACTAGAGACCCAGTACTTC	CASTAGELETQYF
TRBJ2-7	NA	NA	TRBV7-9	TGTGCCAGCAGCTTAGCTCAGACCTACGAGCAGTACTTC	CASSLAQTYEQYF
TRBJ2-7	NA	NA	TRBV15	TGTGCCACCAGCACCCGGAACGCCGGTACCTACGAGCAGTACTTC	CATSTRNAGTYEQYF
TRBJ2-7	once	NA	TRBV2	TGTGCCAGCAGTGGATCGGGACGCCGAAGCTCCTACGAGCAGTACTTC	CASSGSGRRSSYEQYF
TRBJ2-1	few	NA	TRBV12-1	TGTGCCAGCAGCTTTTCGACTAGACGGGACAATGAGCAGTTCTTC	CASSFSTRRDNEQFF
TRBJ2-1	NA	NA	TRBV11-3	TGTGCCAGCAGCTCTCTTGACAGGGAGGGTGAGCAGTTCTTC	CASSSLDREGEQFF
TRBJ2-7	NA	TRBD1	TRBV7-2	TGTGCCAGCAGCTTTGCGGGACAGGGGGCATACGAGCAGTACTTC	CASSFAGQGAYEQYF
TRBJ2-1	NA	NA	TRBV2	TGTGCCAGCAGTGAGAGGCGGGGTTCCTACAATGAGCAGTTCTTC	CASSERRGSYNEQFF
TRBJ2-7	NA	NA	TRBV7-8	TGTGCCAGCAGCTTAGCGGGTAGCTACTTCTACGAGCAGTACTTC	CASSLAGSYFYEQYF
TRBJ1-1	NA	NA	TRBV27	TGTGCCAGTTCGGGGAGAGTGAACACTGAAGCTTTCTTT	CASSGRVNTEAFF
TRBJ2-1	NA	TRBD2	TRBV6-6	TGTGCCAGCAGTTACCAAGGTGGGAGGGACAATGAGCAGTTCTTC	CASSYQGGRDNEQFF
TRBJ2-6	NA	NA	TRBV9	TGTGCCAGCAGCGTAGCGGCAGGAGCCTCTGGGGCCAACGTCCTGACTTTC	CASSVAAGASGANVLTF
TRBJ2-7	NA	NA	TRBV6-5	TGTGCCAGCCAATTAGGACAGAGCAGCGAGCAGTACTTC	CASQLGQSSEQYF
TRBJ2-3	NA	NA	TRBV19	TGTGCCAGTAGTAAACTGGGGGCGAGTGGCACAGATACGCAGTATTTT	CASSKLGASGTDTQYF
TRBJ1-1	few	NA	TRBV10-3	TGTGCCATCAGAGCGAACACTGAAGCTTTCTTT	CAIRANTEAFF
TRBJ2-1	NA	NA	TRBV5-6	TGTGCCAGCAAAAACTACAATGAGCAGTTCTTC	CASKNYNEQFF
TRBJ1-4	NA	NA	TRBV6-5	TGTGCCAGCAGGCTCCGGGACCCTTGGGAAAAACTGTTTTTT	CASRLRDPWEKLFF